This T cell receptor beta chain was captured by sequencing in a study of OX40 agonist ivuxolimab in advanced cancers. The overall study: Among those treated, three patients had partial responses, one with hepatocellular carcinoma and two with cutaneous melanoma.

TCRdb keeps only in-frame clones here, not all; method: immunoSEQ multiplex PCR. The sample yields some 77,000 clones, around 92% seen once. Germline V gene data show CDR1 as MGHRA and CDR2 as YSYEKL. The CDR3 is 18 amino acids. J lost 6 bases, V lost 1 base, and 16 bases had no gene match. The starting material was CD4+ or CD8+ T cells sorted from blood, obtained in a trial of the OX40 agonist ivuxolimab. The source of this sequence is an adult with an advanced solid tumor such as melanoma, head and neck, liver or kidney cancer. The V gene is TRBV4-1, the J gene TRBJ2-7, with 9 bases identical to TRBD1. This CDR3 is CASSQVLEGQGSLGEQYF. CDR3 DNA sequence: TGCGCCAGCAGCCAAGTGTTGGAGGGACAGGGCTCCCTGGGCGAGCAGTACTTC.